In this sample, the clone carrying this T cell receptor beta chain turned up a few times. What it recognizes is unknown. Template switching, a step in the protocol, added a universal primer site, and cDNA carried unique molecular identifiers. TCRdb reanalysed the 5' RACE reads using MiXCR and keeps one entry per CDR3 protein. The sample lists 650,000 to 800,000 distinct CDR3 sequences; more than 6.5% were seen once. This sample was taken from a study of identical twins. The study, taken as a whole, reports: Insertions were reduced in abundant cord blood beta clonotypes but not in memory repertoires. Among out-of-frame alpha sequences shared by twins, low generation probability occurred in excess. Analyses based on zero insertions could be partly confounded by invariant MAIT and iNKT cells.

Germline V gives CDR1 LGHNA, CDR2 YNFKEQ. The length of the CDR3 is 18 residues. Trimming at V came to 4 bases and at J to 3 bases, leaving 16 bases not matched to a gene. These same records also appear under a second study, on yellow fever vaccine responses in identical twins.

The source material was PBMCs. The clonotype comes from a woman between 18 and 29 years old in good health. This chain joins TRBV4-2 and TRBJ2-5, with 8 bases lining up with TRBD2. CDR3 amino acids: CASSPRASGSTGKETQYF. CDR3 nucleotides: TGTGCCAGCAGCCCTCGGGCTAGCGGGTCTACGGGGAAAGAGACCCAGTACTTC.